These 12 T cell receptor beta chains were sequenced from one sample in a study of beta chain features in type 1 diabetes. Expressed TCRB transcripts got sequenced, as all isolated RNA was reverse transcribed. Libraries were prepared by immunoSEQ multiplex PCR; TCRdb keeps only in-frame clonotypes and omits some of them. This sample has 300,000 to 400,000 clones; 11% occur once, and the top ten carry more than 0.015%. Sample: naive CD4+ T cells from blood. The receptors were sampled from a woman aged 25 to 39 in good health.

This CDR3 reads CAWSVKGNGYTF. The CDR3 DNA sequence: TGTGCCTGGAGTGTTAAGGGGAATGGCTACACCTTC. The rearrangement joins TRBV30 to TRBJ1-2; possible D gene TRBD1, 5 bases. The V and J ends lost 0 bases and 6 bases respectively, with 8 bases between them. From germline, CDR1 is GTSNPN and CDR2 SVGIG (reference sequence). The CDR3 extends over 12 amino acids.

The chain combines TRBV5-5 with TRBJ1-1; no reliable D call. V was cut by 4 bases and J by 1 base, with 8 bases left in between. From germline, CDR1 is SGHKS and CDR2 YYEKEE (reference sequence). The CDR3 totals 13 residues. CDR3 sequence reads: CASSTTPNTEAFF. The CDR3 DNA is TGTGCCAGCAGCACGACACCGAACACTGAAGCTTTCTTT. Combining the CDR3 with reference TRBV5-5 and TRBJ1-1 gives the whole variable domain DAGVTQSPTHLIKTRGQQVTLRCSPISGHKSVSWYQQVLGQGPQFIFQYYEKEERGRGNFPDRFSARQFPNYSSELNVNALLLGDSALYLCASSTTPNTEAFFGQGTRLTVV.

This clone was seen a handful of times. The chain is built from TRBV4-2 and TRBJ2-7, with TRBD1 matching 7 bases. Germline trimming cut 0 bases from V and 2 bases from J; bases unmatched to any gene: 7. The length of the CDR3 is 16 residues. CDR1 and CDR2 from the germline V gene are LGHNA and YNFKEQ. The CDR3 loop is CASSQEWDSITYEQYF. CDR3 sequence (DNA): TGTGCCAGCAGCCAAGAGTGGGACAGCATCACCTACGAGCAGTACTTC.

This clone was seen more than once but under ten times. V and J are TRBV9 and TRBJ2-5, with a possible D match to TRBD2 (6 bases). Germline V gene data show CDR1 as SGDLS and CDR2 as YYNGEE. Trimming stripped 3 bases from V and 9 bases from J, with 21 bases between. The CDR3 is 15 amino acids. CDR3 residues: CASSAGASEGVAQYF. The CDR3 bases are TGTGCCAGCAGCGCCGGAGCTAGCGAGGGTGTGGCCCAGTACTTC.

In its sample, this clone was seen a few times. The rearrangement joins TRBV7-2 to TRBJ2-1; 8 positions agree with TRBD2. J gave up 4 bases and V 5 bases, and 7 bases lay outside the gene matches. The CDR3 spans 15 residues. CDR1 and CDR2 from the germline V gene are SGHTA and FQGNSA. The CDR3 is CASSLGASGYNEQFF. The CDR3 region has the DNA TGTGCCAGCAGCCTGGGTGCTAGCGGGTACAATGAGCAGTTCTTC.

The CDR3 reads CASSTRDRVGNEQFF. CDR3 DNA: TGTGCCAGCAGCACCCGGGACAGGGTTGGTAATGAGCAGTTCTTC. This chain uses TRBV9 with TRBJ2-1, with TRBD1 matching over 9 bases. Looked up from germline, CDR1 is SGDLS and CDR2 is YYNGEE. The CDR3 is made up of 15 amino acids. Losses at the gene ends were 4 bases for V and 7 bases for J; bases not matched to a gene: 9.

This clone has just a few counts. The CDR3 reads CASSLVSSSTDTQYF. The DNA for the CDR3 is TGTGCCAGCAGCTTAGTGTCTAGCAGCACAGATACGCAGTATTTT. The rearrangement joins TRBV7-2 to TRBJ2-3; perhaps TRBD2 as D (5 bases). The CDR3 has 15 amino acids. In germline, CDR1 is SGHTA, CDR2 FQGNSA. The V and J ends lost 1 base and 0 bases respectively, with 8 bases between them.

This clone was counted only a few times. This chain connects TRBV5-1 to TRBJ2-7, with 8 bases matching TRBD1. After removal of 4 bases from V and 0 bases from J, the junction contained 12 bases not matched to a gene. The length of the CDR3 is 17 residues. Germline V gives CDR1 SGHRS, CDR2 YFSETQ. The CDR3 DNA reads as TGCGCCAGCAGCATCGCCCGGAGGACAGGGAACTCCTACGAGCAGTACTTC. Its translation: CASSIARRTGNSYEQYF.

This clone has only a few counts. J is TRBJ2-1 and V is TRBV29-1, with 7 positions matching TRBD1. The CDR3 is made up of 14 amino acids. Germline V CDR1 and CDR2: SQVTM, ANQGSEA. Trimming took 7 bases from V and 4 from J; bases not matched to a gene: 10. CDR3 amino acids: CSAVLGTVYNEQFF. CDR3 sequence (DNA): TGCAGCGCTGTATTGGGGACAGTTTACAATGAGCAGTTCTTC.

This clone was detected only a few times. CDR3 nucleotides: TGTGCCAGCAGTTTTTGGCTAGTTGGCAATGAGCAGTTCTTC. This translates into CASSFWLVGNEQFF. The V and J genes are TRBV28 and TRBJ2-1; D is uncertain. The CDR3 consists of 14 residues. The germline V gene has CDR1 MDHEN and CDR2 SYDVKM. Trimming left V 3 bases short and J 6 bases short, with 12 bases between. The variable domain in full, completed from reference TRBV28 and TRBJ2-1, reads DVKVTQSSRYLVKRTGEKVFLECVQDMDHENMFWYRQDPGLGLRLIYFSYDVKMKEKGDIPEGYSVSREKKERFSLILESASTNQTSMYLCASSFWLVGNEQFFGPGTRLTVL.

This clone appeared a few times. The rearrangement joins TRBV5-4 to TRBJ1-5; 7 nucleotides agree with TRBD1. CDR3 size: 13 residues. Germline trimming cut 5 bases from V and 6 bases from J; bases unmatched to any gene: 5. Germline assignment: CDR1 SGHNT and CDR2 YYREEE (reference sequence). The CDR3 DNA reads TGTGCCAGCAGTCAAGCAGGGGGTCAGCCCCAGCATTTT. This codes for CASSQAGGQPQHF. Combining the CDR3 with reference TRBV5-4 and TRBJ1-5 gives the whole variable domain ETGVTQSPTHLIKTRGQQVTLRCSSQSGHNTVSWYQQALGQGPQFIFQYYREEENGRGNFPPRFSGLQFPNYSSELNVNALELDDSALYLCASSQAGGQPQHFGDGTRLSIL.

This clone was detected only a few times. The chain employs TRBV29-1 and TRBJ2-5; TRBD2 agrees at 7 bases. With 0 bases clipped from V and 8 bases from J, the junction kept 9 bases outside the gene matches. Germline CDR1 and CDR2: SQVTM and ANQGSEA. This CDR3 is 14 amino acids long. The CDR3 sequence is CSVEDPLGRETQYF. The CDR3 DNA sequence: TGCAGCGTTGAAGACCCTCTAGGGAGGGAAACCCAGTACTTC.